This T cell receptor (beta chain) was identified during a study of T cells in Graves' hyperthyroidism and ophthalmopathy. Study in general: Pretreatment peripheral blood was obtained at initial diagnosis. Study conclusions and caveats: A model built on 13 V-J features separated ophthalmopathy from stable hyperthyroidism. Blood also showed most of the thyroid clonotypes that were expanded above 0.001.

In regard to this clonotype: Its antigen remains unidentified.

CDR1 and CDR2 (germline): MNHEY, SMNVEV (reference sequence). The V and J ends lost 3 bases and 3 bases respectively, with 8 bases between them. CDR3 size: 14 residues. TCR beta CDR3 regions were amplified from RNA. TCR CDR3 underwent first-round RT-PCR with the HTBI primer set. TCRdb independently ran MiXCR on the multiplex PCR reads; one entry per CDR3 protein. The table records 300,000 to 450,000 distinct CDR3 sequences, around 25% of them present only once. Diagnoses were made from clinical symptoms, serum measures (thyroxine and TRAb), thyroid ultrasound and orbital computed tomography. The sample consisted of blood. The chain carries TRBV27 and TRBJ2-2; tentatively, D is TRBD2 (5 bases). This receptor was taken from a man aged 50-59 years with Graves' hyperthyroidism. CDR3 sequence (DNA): TGTGCCAGCAGTTTCCGGGGTTACACCGGGGAGCTGTTTTTT. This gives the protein CASSFRGYTGELFF.